The T cell receptor beta chain described here comes from a study of CD8+ T cells in alopecia areata. In the study overall: Tofacitinib continued for 6 to 18 months and was then withheld for 6 months.

Turning to this clone: The antigen remains unidentified.

Germline lookup yields CDR1 LNHDA and CDR2 SQIVND (reference sequence). The CDR3 has 13 residues. V lost 3 bases and J lost 7, with 9 bases in between. The authors extracted RNA and reverse transcribed it into cDNA as the sequencing template. Libraries were prepared by immunoSEQ multiplex PCR; TCRdb keeps only in-frame clonotypes and omits some of them. Seen here are about 120,000 clones, 53% observed once, and the top ten hold around 0.46%. General study results and limits: Scalp sequencing captures resident alphabeta T cells of normal skin too.

The treatment: oral pan-JAK inhibitor, 5-10 mg twice daily. J is TRBJ1-4 and V is TRBV19; D might be TRBD1 (6 bases). The sequenced sample was CD4+ T cells sorted from blood, obtained at week 4, from a patient treated with tofacitinib. The source is a human donor with alopecia areata. The DNA of the CDR3 is TGTGCCAGTAGTATCGGGACACTTGAAAAACTGTTTTTT. The encoded protein is CASSIGTLEKLFF.